These 27 T cell receptor beta chains were sequenced from one sample in a study of shared clonotypes between healthy human individuals. TCRdb's table, derived via immunoSEQ multiplex PCR, lists solely in-frame clones and lacks some. The sample has around 940,000 clones, about three quarters seen once. Sequencing was done on a sample of memory CD4+ T cells sorted from blood. Subset indicated: CD45RA-negative fraction. These receptors originate from a man between 18 and 35 years old in good health.

The rearrangement links TRBV7-9 to TRBJ1-1; D is uncertain. CDR1 SEHNR and CDR2 FQNEAQ come from the germline V gene (reference sequence). Trimming cost V 3 bases and J 7 bases, with 24 bases left between them. The CDR3 is 17 amino acids. This chain's CDR3 is CASSFSRFERRTREAFF. In DNA, the CDR3 is TGTGCCAGCAGCTTCAGTCGGTTTGAGAGGCGGACTCGTGAAGCTTTCTTT.

The V gene is TRBV6-6, the J gene TRBJ1-1, with unresolved D. Germline V gene data show CDR1 as MNHNY and CDR2 as SVGAGI (reference sequence). CDR3 length equals 13 residues. Trimming took off 6 bases at V and 1 base at J, with 9 bases between the two ends. The CDR3 DNA follows: TGTGCCAGCAGCCCTAAGGGGAACACTGAAGCTTTCTTT. It yields the protein CASSPKGNTEAFF.

This clone was counted a few times. The chain couples TRBV5-6 to TRBJ2-7, with D tentatively TRBD1 or TRBD2 (5 bases each). This CDR3 region has 13 residues. Trimming left V 7 bases short and J 3 bases short, with 14 bases between. Germline V lookup: CDR1 SGHDT, CDR2 YYEEEE. CDR3 protein: CASSRGDRYEQYF. The CDR3, as DNA: TGTGCCAGCTCCAGAGGGGATCGCTACGAGCAGTACTTC.

This clone showed up just a few times. The same CDR3 can be traced to other DNA sequences in this sample. The V gene is TRBV5-1, the J gene TRBJ2-6; tentatively, D is TRBD1 (5 bases). This CDR3 comprises 15 residues. The ends were cut back, 0 bases at V and 2 bases at J, with 6 bases in the middle. From germline, CDR1 is SGHRS and CDR2 YFSETQ. The chain's CDR3 is CASSLEGTGANVLTF. The CDR3 coding sequence is TGCGCCAGCAGCTTGGAGGGGACTGGGGCCAACGTCCTGACTTTC. Looking up the rest from reference TRBV5-1 and TRBJ2-6 gives the full variable domain: KAGVTQTPRYLIKTRGQQVTLSCSPISGHRSVSWYQQTPGQGLQFLFEYFSETQRNKGNFPGRFSGRQFSNSRSEMNVSTLELGDSALYLCASSLEGTGANVLTFGAGSRLTVL.

This chain links TRBV2 with TRBJ2-5; the match to TRBD2 covers 10 bases. The CDR3 covers 15 residues. V dropped 6 bases and J dropped 3; count of bases not matched to a gene: 7. Germline V lookup: CDR1 SNHLY, CDR2 FYNNEI. CDR3 protein: CASRARTSGEETQYF. The CDR3 DNA reads as TGTGCCAGCAGAGCCAGGACTAGCGGTGAAGAGACCCAGTACTTC.

This clone was counted a few times. The chain employs TRBV9 and TRBJ2-1, with 8 bases aligning to TRBD1. Trimming cost V 1 base and J 6 bases; bases outside gene matches: 6. CDR1 is SGDLS, CDR2 YYNGEE, per germline. The CDR3 has 15 amino acids. CDR3 residues: CASSVQGQGPNEQFF. DNA of the CDR3: TGTGCCAGCAGCGTACAAGGACAGGGCCCCAATGAGCAGTTCTTC.

This clone was picked up many times. This sequence joins TRBV2 and TRBJ2-5, with 8 bases identical to TRBD2. CDR1 and CDR2 (germline): SNHLY, FYNNEI. The CDR3 covers 15 residues. V shed 1 base and J 7 bases; nucleotides not matched to a gene: 8. The CDR3 bases are TGTGCCAGCAGTGAAGTCGGGGGGGCCGTAGGGACCCAGTACTTC. Translating gives CASSEVGGAVGTQYF.

V usage is TRBV9 and J usage is TRBJ2-7; TRBD2 aligns across 9 bases. The CDR3 sequence is 15 residues long. V shed 5 bases and J 3 bases; nucleotides not matched to a gene: 9. Germline CDR1 SGDLS, CDR2 YYNGEE. This CDR3 reads CASSYGTSSFYEQYF. The CDR3 DNA reads as TGTGCCAGCAGTTACGGGACTAGCTCATTCTACGAGCAGTACTTC.

This clone came up once. CDR3 sequence: CASSQDPSAGSYNEQFF. The CDR3 DNA sequence: TGCGCCAGCAGCCAGGACCCTAGCGCCGGCTCCTACAATGAGCAGTTCTTC. The chain employs TRBV4-3 and TRBJ2-1; D is perhaps TRBD2 (6 bases). Germline V lookup: CDR1 LGHNA, CDR2 YSLEER. Between the trimmed V and J ends, which lost 3 bases and 0 bases, there was a span of 15 bases. This CDR3 comprises 17 residues.

This clone was picked up a small number of times. The chain links TRBV21-1 to TRBJ2-3. TRBV21-1 is described as a pseudogene. This CDR3 contains 13 residues. The CDR3 sequence: CASSKAFPDTQYF. In DNA, the CDR3 is TGTGCCAGCAGCAAAGCATTCCCAGATACGCAGTATTTT.

This clone was observed a few times. V gene TRBV6-1 combines with J gene TRBJ1-2; perhaps TRBD1 as D (6 bases). The ends were cut back, 5 bases at V and 2 bases at J, with 12 bases in the middle. Germline CDR1 is MNHNS and CDR2 is SASEGT. The CDR3 spans 14 residues. CDR3 coding DNA: TGTGCCAGCAGTAGACAGGATCGAAACTATGGCTACACCTTC. It is translated as CASSRQDRNYGYTF.

The CDR3 DNA is TGTGCCAGCAGCGCCAGTACCTGGGGTAATGAAAAACTGTTTTTT. This gives the protein CASSASTWGNEKLFF. This chain joins TRBV9 and TRBJ1-4; D gene ambiguous. The CDR3 spans 15 residues. V was pared by 3 bases and J by 4 bases, with 13 bases between. Germline V gene lookup returns CDR1 SGDLS and CDR2 YYNGEE.

The rearrangement joins TRBV7-9 to TRBJ1-1; D possibly corresponds to TRBD1 (6 bases). Germline lookup yields CDR1 SEHNR and CDR2 FQNEAQ (reference sequence). The CDR3 consists of 15 residues. V lost 5 bases to trimming and J lost 3 bases, with 16 bases between them. The CDR3 DNA follows: TGTGCCAGCAGCGGTCAAATTACAGGGTACACTGAAGCTTTCTTT. As protein: CASSGQITGYTEAFF.

The chain couples TRBV28 to TRBJ1-2; 8 bases map to TRBD1. Germline CDR1 and CDR2: MDHEN and SYDVKM. V trimming: 2 bases; J trimming: 4 bases; junction bases outside the gene matches: 3. This CDR3 comprises 14 residues. The CDR3 DNA reads TGTGCCAGCAGTTTAGGGGACAGGATCTATGGCTACACCTTC. Translation: CASSLGDRIYGYTF.

V and J are TRBV10-3 and TRBJ2-1; D uncertain. Germline CDR1 ENHRY, CDR2 SYGVKD. V lost 0 bases, J lost 3 bases, and 12 bases lay in between. The CDR3 has 16 amino acids. The CDR3 sequence is CAISESKGIRYNEQFF. In nucleotides, the CDR3 is TGTGCCATCAGTGAGTCGAAAGGGATCCGCTACAATGAGCAGTTCTTC.

The chain uses TRBV5-1 and TRBJ2-1; 8 bases fit TRBD2. With 1 base clipped from V and 9 bases from J, the junction kept 9 bases outside the gene matches. The CDR3 consists of 15 residues. CDR1 and CDR2 from the germline V gene are SGHRS and YFSETQ. CDR3 amino acids: CASSLLSGGGGEQFF. The DNA of the CDR3 is TGCGCCAGCAGCTTGTTAAGCGGGGGAGGTGGTGAGCAGTTCTTC.

V gene TRBV5-1 combines with J gene TRBJ1-2, with a tentative D call TRBD1 (6 bases). CDR1 is SGHRS, CDR2 YFSETQ, per germline. The CDR3 has 13 residues. V lost 4 bases and J lost 8, with 15 bases in between. The CDR3 sequence: CASSGWGAEGYTF. In nucleotides, the CDR3 is TGCGCCAGCAGCGGCTGGGGGGCTGAAGGCTACACCTTC. Complete variable domain (other parts from reference TRBV5-1 and TRBJ1-2): KAGVTQTPRYLIKTRGQQVTLSCSPISGHRSVSWYQQTPGQGLQFLFEYFSETQRNKGNFPGRFSGRQFSNSRSEMNVSTLELGDSALYLCASSGWGAEGYTFGSGTRLTVV.

The chain employs TRBV7-3 and TRBJ2-3; TRBD1 might be the D (6 bases). The CDR3 contains 15 residues. Germline CDR1 is SGHTA and CDR2 is FQGTGA. V lost 8 bases, J lost 0 bases, and 15 bases lay in between. The CDR3 sequence is CASGPVGASTDTQYF. The CDR3 coding sequence is TGTGCCAGCGGGCCGGTGGGGGCTAGCACAGATACGCAGTATTTT.

The chain links TRBV7-6 to TRBJ2-1; tentatively, D is TRBD2 (6 bases). V gave up 5 bases and J gave up 5 bases, with 19 bases separating them. Germline lookup yields CDR1 SGHVS and CDR2 FNYEAQ. CDR3 size: 16 residues. CDR3 DNA sequence: TGTGCCAGCAGCCCGGTGGGCGGGATTGGGAACAATGAGCAGTTCTTC. Protein: CASSPVGGIGNNEQFF.

The CDR3 bases are TGCAGCGGTGGGGACGGGCCCTACGAGCAGTACTTC. Residues: CSGGDGPYEQYF. The chain couples TRBV29-1 to TRBJ2-7; D may match TRBD1 or TRBD2 (5 bases each). Germline values: CDR1 SQVTM, CDR2 ANQGSEA. V gave up 7 bases and J gave up 2 bases, with 12 bases separating them. The CDR3 length is 12 residues.

The rearrangement joins TRBV2 to TRBJ1-6, with 7 bases aligning to TRBD1. The germline gives CDR1 SNHLY, CDR2 FYNNEI. The CDR3 is 16 residues long. J lost 5 bases, V lost 5 bases, and 9 bases had no gene match. CDR3 sequence reads: CASSPRQGLNNSPLHF. CDR3 DNA sequence: TGTGCCAGCAGTCCCAGACAGGGACTTAATAATTCACCCCTCCACTTT. Full variable domain (rest looked up from reference TRBV2 and TRBJ1-6): EPEVTQTPSHQVTQMGQEVILRCVPISNHLYFYWYRQILGQKVEFLVSFYNNEISEKSEIFDDQFSVERPDGSNFTLKIRSTKLEDSAMYFCASSPRQGLNNSPLHFGNGTRLTVT.

The chain joins TRBV5-4 to TRBJ2-2; 9 positions agree with TRBD2. The CDR3 has 14 residues. J gave up 5 bases and V 7 bases, and 6 bases lay outside the gene matches. CDR1 SGHNT and CDR2 YYREEE come from the germline V gene (reference sequence). CDR3 protein: CASRSGSDTGELFF. CDR3 in DNA: TGTGCCAGCCGTAGCGGGAGCGATACCGGGGAGCTGTTTTTT.

This clone was seen a single time. This chain links TRBV13 with TRBJ2-3; D assignment may be TRBD1 or TRBD2 (5 bases each). The CDR3 spans 14 residues. CDR1 and CDR2 (germline): PRHDT, FYEKMQ (reference sequence). Trimming removed 5 bases at V and 0 bases at J, with 9 bases between. CDR3 nucleotides: TGTGCCAGCAGCGTCCGGGGCAGCACAGATACGCAGTATTTT. This sequence encodes CASSVRGSTDTQYF.

Only one count was recorded for this clone. The chain recombines TRBV7-8 with TRBJ1-1; tentative D call: TRBD1 (5 bases). The CDR3 spans 17 residues. V was pared by 5 bases and J by 5 bases, with 24 bases between. The V gene's germline CDR1 is SGHVS and CDR2 FQNEAQ. DNA for the CDR3: TGTGCCAGCAGCCCCGGCGGGGGACGTCTGCAAGGGACTGAAGCTTTCTTT. It encodes CASSPGGGRLQGTEAFF.

The V call is TRBV5-4, the J call TRBJ2-1; D is unresolved. CDR1 is SGHNT and CDR2 is YYREEE in the germline V gene (reference sequence). Trimming took off 3 bases at V and 7 bases at J, with 5 bases between the two ends. The CDR3 is 11 amino acids. The CDR3 DNA reads as TGTGCCAGCAGCTCTCGGAATGAGCAGTTCTTC. This encodes CASSSRNEQFF. Drawing the rest from reference TRBV5-4 and TRBJ2-1, the complete variable domain is ETGVTQSPTHLIKTRGQQVTLRCSSQSGHNTVSWYQQALGQGPQFIFQYYREEENGRGNFPPRFSGLQFPNYSSELNVNALELDDSALYLCASSSRNEQFFGPGTRLTVL.

The chain uses TRBV19 and TRBJ1-6; D is undetermined. V lost 4 bases and J lost 7, with 8 bases in between. There are 13 residues in the CDR3. Germline values: CDR1 LNHDA, CDR2 SQIVND (reference sequence). CDR3 in amino acids: CASSKGLNSPLHF. The CDR3 bases are TGTGCCAGTAGTAAGGGTCTAAATTCACCCCTCCACTTT.

This clone has only one observation. The gene calls are TRBV7-8 and TRBJ1-5, with TRBD1 as a possible D gene (6 bases). The CDR3 has 14 residues. Trimming removed 5 bases at V and 10 bases at J, with 18 bases between. Germline V gives CDR1 SGHVS, CDR2 FQNEAQ. CDR3 amino acids: CASSPVDSEGPQHF. The CDR3 nucleotides read TGTGCCAGCAGCCCAGTGGACAGTGAGGGCCCCCAGCATTTT.